Below, 22 T cell receptor beta chains from the same sample are listed, as sequenced in a study of tumor and adjacent non-tumor tissue in lung cancer. The template was RNA from unsorted bulk tissue. A modified ARM-PCR protocol with three rounds of nested PCR amplified TCRbeta. TCRdb independently ran MiXCR on the multiplex PCR reads; one entry per CDR3 protein. Among approximately 68,000 distinct CDR3 sequences listed, about 80% were seen once. The sample taken for sequencing was lung tumor tissue. These receptors all stem from a man between 60 and 75 years old with non-small cell lung cancer.

On this clonotype: The junction departs from germline at one end; a sequencing error may be responsible. The chain uses TRBV6-2 or TRBV6-3 and TRBJ2-7; possible D gene TRBD2, 5 bases. CDR1 is MNHEY and CDR2 is SVGEGT in the germline V gene. The CDR3 consists of 13 residues. Written as DNA, the CDR3 is TGTGCCAGCAGAAAACTAGTCCTTTACGAGCAGTATTTC. Protein: CASRKLVLYEQYF.

About this clonotype: The missing conserved phenylalanine or tryptophan at the end of this CDR3 makes a read error likely. This rearrangement joins TRBV19 to TRBJ1-6, with D perhaps matching TRBD1 (5 bases). Germline CDR1 and CDR2: LNHDA and SQIVND (reference sequence). This CDR3 has 13 residues. The germline V and J ends were trimmed by 8 bases and 8 bases, with 13 bases remaining between them. The CDR3 here is CASQGERYSPLHY. The CDR3 DNA is TGTGCCAGTCAGGGAGAGCGCTATTCACCCCTCCACTAT.

This clonotype came up a few times. J is TRBJ2-3 and V is TRBV6-1; perhaps TRBD2 as D (6 bases). Germline assignment: CDR1 MNHNS and CDR2 SASEGT. V was pared by 11 bases and J by 6 bases, with 24 bases between. The CDR3 has 15 amino acids. The CDR3 loop reads CAASGAGTHTDTQYF. As DNA, the CDR3 is TGTGCCGCCTCTGGTGCGGGAACCCACACTGATACGCAGTATTTT.

About this clonotype: The junction does not match germline at one end; this may be a read error. V and J are TRBV29-1 and TRBJ2-3; maybe TRBD2 (6 bases). CDR3 size: 14 residues. Germline CDR1 is SQVTM and CDR2 is ANQGSEA. CDR3 coding DNA: TGCAGCATTGAAGTTGGGGGGACGACAGATACGCAGTGTTTT. Amino acid sequence: CSIEVGGTTDTQCF.

In this sample, this clonotype is medium-sized. The rearrangement uses TRBV20-1 and TRBJ2-7, with D possibly being TRBD2 (5 bases). The CDR3 totals 12 residues. Between the trimmed V and J ends, which lost 7 bases and 5 bases, there was a span of 15 bases. Germline V gene sequence: CDR1 DFQATT, CDR2 SNEGSKA (reference sequence). The CDR3 DNA is TGCAGTGGGCAAGCGTCAGCGGACGAGCAGTACTTC. Its translation is CSGQASADEQYF.

This clonotype was picked up many times. The rearrangement uses TRBV20-1 and TRBJ1-5; D is possibly TRBD1 (6 bases). This CDR3 has 14 amino acids. The germline V and J ends were trimmed by 6 bases and 3 bases, with 15 bases remaining between them. Germline V CDR1 and CDR2: DFQATT, SNEGSKA (reference sequence). CDR3 loop: CSAASGAPNQPQHF. In DNA form, the CDR3 reads TGCAGTGCCGCCTCAGGGGCCCCCAATCAGCCCCAGCATTTT.

This clonotype was detected once. The CDR3 sequence is CASSLGTSGRTTQYF. CDR3 nucleotides: TGTGCCAGCAGCCTAGGGACTAGCGGGAGGACTACGCAGTATTTT. J is TRBJ2-3 and V is TRBV7-9; 15 positions agree with TRBD2. With 5 bases clipped from V and 8 bases from J, the junction kept 5 bases outside the gene matches. The CDR3 runs to 15 residues. Germline CDR1 reads SEHNR; CDR2 reads FQNEAQ (reference sequence).

The V and J genes are TRBV29-1 and TRBJ2-7; no clear D. The CDR3 extends over 12 amino acids. CDR1 is SQVTM and CDR2 is ANQGSEA in the germline V gene. V was shortened by 1 base and J by 5 bases, with 9 bases between the two germline ends. The CDR3 spells CSVEGIVNEQYF. CDR3 in DNA: TGCAGCGTTGAAGGTATAGTCAACGAGCAGTACTTC.

This clonotype was counted a single time. The germline gene is not matched at one end of the junction; a read error may be the cause. The V call is TRBV5-5, the J call TRBJ1-6; D is perhaps TRBD1 (5 bases). This CDR3 is 15 amino acids long. From germline, CDR1 is SGHKS and CDR2 YYEKEE (reference sequence). The CDR3: CASSLDLHGGSLLHF. In nucleotides, the CDR3 is TGTGCCAGCAGCTTGGATTTGCACGGGGGATCACTCCTCCACTTT.

About this clonotype: With a much larger clone just one base away, this may be a read error. This is likely a read error, given that the CDR3 carries no conserved phenylalanine or tryptophan at its end. The rearrangement joins TRBV20-1 to TRBJ1-5, with D possibly being TRBD1 (6 bases). The length of the CDR3 is 14 residues. V shed 6 bases and J shed 3 bases, with 15 bases lying between them. Germline V gene lookup returns CDR1 DFQATT and CDR2 SNEGSKA (reference sequence). The CDR3 region has the DNA TGCAGTGCCGCCTCAGGGGCCCCCAATCAGCCCCAGCATCTT. Translated: CSAASGAPNQPQHL.

To note about this clonotype: A junction end diverges from the germline sequence, so it may reflect a read error. The V and J genes are TRBV11-1 and TRBJ2-7; D is unclear. The CDR3 contains 13 residues. From germline, CDR1 is SGHAT and CDR2 FQDESV (reference sequence). The CDR3 nucleotides are TGTGCCAGCAGCTTAAATATTTACGGCGAGCAGTTCTTT. As protein: CASSLNIYGEQFF.

The chain couples TRBV12-3 or TRBV12-4 to TRBJ2-7; 9 nucleotides match TRBD1. CDR3 length: 14 amino acids. V shed 7 bases and J 10 bases; nucleotides not matched to a gene: 14. CDR3: CASTQGQGRLDQYF. CDR3 coding DNA: TGTGCCAGCACTCAAGGACAGGGGCGCTTAGACCAGTACTTC.

A remark on this clonotype: One end of the junction fails to match germline, which may point to a read error. The chain is built from TRBV20-1 and TRBJ2-1; the D gene is possibly TRBD2 (5 bases). Germline V gene data show CDR1 as DFQATT and CDR2 as SNEGSKA (reference sequence). The CDR3 loop spans 11 amino acids. The CDR3 sequence is CRARDYNELFF. Here the CDR3 DNA reads TGCAGAGCCAGAGACTACAATGAGCTGTTCTTC.

Regarding this clonotype: One end of the junction varies from germline; a read error may be responsible. The chain joins TRBV5-1 to TRBJ2-5; 8 bases fit TRBD2. The CDR3 runs 19 residues. CDR1 and CDR2 from the germline V gene are SGHRS and YFSETQ. The CDR3 nucleotides read TGCGCCAACAGCTTGTATCCCAGCGGGAGAGGCCCAAATCAAGAGACCCAGTACTTC. It encodes CANSLYPSGRGPNQETQYF.

Remarks on this clonotype: No conserved phenylalanine or tryptophan ends this CDR3, so it is likely a read error. V is TRBV29-1 and J is TRBJ2-3; 8 nucleotides align to TRBD1. The germline gives CDR1 SQVTM, CDR2 ANQGSEA. V dropped 3 bases and J dropped 4; count of bases not matched to a gene: 9. This CDR3 contains 15 residues. This CDR3 is CSVDPRSGGADTQYL. The CDR3 DNA reads TGCAGCGTTGACCCCAGGTCAGGGGGCGCAGATACGCAGTATTTA.

This clonotype was counted a single time. A read error may account for a junction end that differs from germline. The chain links TRBV29-1 to TRBJ2-1; D gene uncertain. This CDR3 is built from 14 residues. From germline, CDR1 is SQVTM and CDR2 ANQGSEA. The CDR3 region has the DNA TGTAACGTTGTTTTGGGAAGCTCCTACAATGAGCAGTTCTTC. It yields the protein CNVVLGSSYNEQFF.

In regard to this clonotype: A junction end diverges from the germline sequence, so it may reflect a read error. The CDR3 nucleotides read TGTGCCAGCAGTTCCGGGACAGGGAACACTGAAGTTTTCTTT. This codes for CASSSGTGNTEVFF. The rearrangement uses TRBV6-1 and TRBJ1-1; 9 bases fit TRBD1. In germline, CDR1 is MNHNS, CDR2 SASEGT. There are 14 residues in the CDR3.

This clonotype was seen a handful of times. The junction differs from germline at one of its ends, possibly a read error. The chain couples TRBV29-1 to TRBJ2-1; perhaps TRBD2 as D (5 bases). Germline CDR1 SQVTM, CDR2 ANQGSEA. The CDR3 loop spans 11 amino acids. Here the CDR3 DNA reads TGTAGCGTTGCCATAACTGATGAGCAGCTCTTC. Translating it yields CSVAITDEQLF.

As to this clonotype: One junction end disagrees with the germline gene, perhaps due to a read error. V and J are TRBV5-4 and TRBJ2-3; D is undetermined. Germline V CDR1 and CDR2: SGHNT, YYREEE (reference sequence). The CDR3 loop spans 12 amino acids. In DNA, the CDR3 is TGTGCCAACAGCTCCAGCACAGACACGCAGTATTTT. Residues: CANSSSTDTQYF.

About this clonotype: The CDR3 does not end in the conserved phenylalanine or tryptophan, so this is likely a read error. This chain uses TRBV5-1 with TRBJ2-7; TRBD2 aligns across 7 bases. The CDR3 is 15 residues long. The germline V gene has CDR1 SGHRS and CDR2 YFSETQ. V shed 3 bases and J 5 bases; nucleotides not matched to a gene: 11. The CDR3 DNA reads TGCGCCAGCAGCTCCGGGACTACCCTCTCTGACGAGCAGTACTCA. The encoded protein is CASSSGTTLSDEQYS.

Note on this clonotype: A junction boundary mismatches the germline segment, possibly from a read error. V gene TRBV11-2 combines with J gene TRBJ2-1; no definite D call. Germline values: CDR1 SGHAT, CDR2 FQNNGV. This CDR3 is 15 amino acids long. CDR3: CASSLPAAGLNDQLF. CDR3 in DNA: TGTGCCAGCAGCCTACCAGCTGCTGGGTTAAATGATCAGCTCTTC.

About this clonotype: Its ends do not fully match the called genes, so a read error is possible. The V gene is TRBV6-6, the J gene TRBJ2-5; D might be TRBD1 (6 bases). The CDR3 is 13 residues long. Per the germline V gene, CDR1 is MNHNY and CDR2 is SVGAGI (reference sequence). CDR3 sequence reads: CASRAGVDETQYF. The CDR3 nucleotides read TGTGCCAGCCGAGCAGGGGTGGATGAGACCCAATACTTC.